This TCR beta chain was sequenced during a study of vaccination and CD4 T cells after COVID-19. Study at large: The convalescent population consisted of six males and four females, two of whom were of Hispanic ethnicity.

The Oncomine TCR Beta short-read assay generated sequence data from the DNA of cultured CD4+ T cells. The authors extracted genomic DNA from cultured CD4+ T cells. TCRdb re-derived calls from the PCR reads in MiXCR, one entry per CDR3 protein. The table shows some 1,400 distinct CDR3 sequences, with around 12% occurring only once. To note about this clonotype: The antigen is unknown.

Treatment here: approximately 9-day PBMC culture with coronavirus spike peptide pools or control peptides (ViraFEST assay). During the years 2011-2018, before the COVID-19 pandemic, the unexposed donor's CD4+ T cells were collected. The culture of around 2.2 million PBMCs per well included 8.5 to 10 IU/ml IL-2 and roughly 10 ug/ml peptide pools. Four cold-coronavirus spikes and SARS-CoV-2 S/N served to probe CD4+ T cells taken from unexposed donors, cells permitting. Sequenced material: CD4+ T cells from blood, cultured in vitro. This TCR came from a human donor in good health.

CDR3 nucleotides: TGTGCCAGCAGCGACTCCGGGACCCCGGGATATGGAGGAAACACCATATATTTT. Translated: CASSDSGTPGYGGNTIYF. J is TRBJ1-3 and V is TRBV9, with D possibly matching TRBD1 (5 bases). The CDR3 totals 18 residues. The germline V gene encodes CDR1 SGDLS and CDR2 YYNGEE. Trimming removed 3 bases from V and 4 bases from J, with 23 bases in between.